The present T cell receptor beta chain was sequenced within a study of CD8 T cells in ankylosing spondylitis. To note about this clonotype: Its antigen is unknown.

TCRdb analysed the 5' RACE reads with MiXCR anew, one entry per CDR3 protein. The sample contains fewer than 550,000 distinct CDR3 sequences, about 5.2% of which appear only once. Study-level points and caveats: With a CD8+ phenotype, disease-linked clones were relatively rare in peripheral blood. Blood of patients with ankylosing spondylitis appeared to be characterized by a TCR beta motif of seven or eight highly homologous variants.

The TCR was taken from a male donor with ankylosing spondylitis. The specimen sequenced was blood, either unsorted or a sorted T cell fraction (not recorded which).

The CDR3 reads CASSLNWQANYGYTF. CDR3 in DNA: TGTGCCAGCAGTTTGAATTGGCAGGCGAACTATGGCTACACCTTC. The chain couples TRBV12-3 or TRBV12-4 to TRBJ1-2; D uncertain. V was shortened by 3 bases and J by 2 bases, with 13 bases between the two germline ends. The CDR3 loop spans 15 amino acids.